The 15 T cell receptor beta chains reported below all come from one sample, sequenced in a study of blood T cells in healthy people across ages. Together with a sample-barcoded 5' primer, a J-beta primer mix was included in a second PCR lasting about 7 to 11 cycles. TCRdb independently ran MiXCR on the 5' RACE reads; one entry per CDR3 protein. The table includes about 770,000 distinct CDR3 sequences, roughly 44% detected once. Sequenced input: blood. These TCRs come from a man aged 60-69 years in good health.

The rearrangement links TRBV6-2 or TRBV6-3 to TRBJ2-1, with 8 bases lining up with TRBD1. CDR3 length: 14 residues. With 6 bases clipped from V and 8 bases from J, the junction kept 9 bases outside the gene matches. Germline-derived CDR1 and CDR2 are MNHEY and SVGEGT. The CDR3 loop reads CASRYGTGLHEQFF. CDR3 in DNA: TGTGCCAGCAGATACGGGACAGGATTACATGAGCAGTTCTTC.

This chain uses TRBV6-2 or TRBV6-3 with TRBJ1-1; no clear D gene. V lost 6 bases to trimming and J lost 2 bases, with 19 bases between them. Per germline, CDR1 MNHEY and CDR2 SVGEGT. The CDR3 covers 16 residues. The CDR3 region is CASSLAGPTGNTEAFF. In DNA, the CDR3 is TGTGCCAGCAGCTTGGCTGGGCCGACGGGTAACACTGAAGCTTTCTTT.

In this sample, this clonotype turned up a few times. J is TRBJ2-7 and V is TRBV6-2 or TRBV6-3, with 7 positions matching TRBD2. The germline V gene has CDR1 MNHEY and CDR2 SVGEGT. The J segment lost 3 bases and the V segment lost 4 bases, leaving 12 bases of the junction unmatched. The CDR3 length is 16 residues. DNA for the CDR3: TGTGCCAGCAGTTCGCTGCTGGCACTAGCGAACTACGAGCAGTACTTC. Its protein is CASSSLLALANYEQYF.

The table lists this clonotype with a few counts. The chain employs TRBV7-8 and TRBJ1-5; the D gene is possibly TRBD1 (5 bases). The germline V gene has CDR1 SGHVS and CDR2 FQNEAQ. The CDR3 length is 15 residues. Trimming cost V 3 bases and J 6 bases, with 15 bases left between them. The CDR3 loop is CASSFARAGSQPQHF. CDR3 in DNA: TGTGCCAGCAGCTTCGCCAGGGCGGGCAGTCAGCCCCAGCATTTT.

Only a few counts were recorded for this clonotype. The V gene is TRBV20-1, the J gene TRBJ1-2; 9 bases map to TRBD1. CDR3 length equals 16 residues. Trimming took 3 bases from V and 2 from J; bases not matched to a gene: 10. Germline CDR1 reads DFQATT; CDR2 reads SNEGSKA (reference sequence). The CDR3 DNA sequence: TGCAGTGCTAGTAAAGGGACAGGGATGGGCAACTATGGCTACACCTTC. Translated, it gives CSASKGTGMGNYGYTF.

Note on this clonotype: One end of the junction varies from germline; a read error may be responsible. The chain combines TRBV7-2 with TRBJ2-4; D unresolved. The germline CDR1 and CDR2 sequences are SGHTA and FQGNSA. CDR3 length equals 16 residues. The CDR3 protein is CASSLPGGEAENIQYF. The CDR3 nucleotides are TGTGCCAGCAGCTTACCCGGCGGAGAAGCCGAAAACATTCAGTACTTC.

The chain is built from TRBV7-2 and TRBJ1-2, with 7 bases aligning to TRBD1. The germline CDR1 and CDR2 sequences are SGHTA and FQGNSA. CDR3 length: 14 amino acids. The V gene end was trimmed by 1 base and the J gene end by 6 bases; junction bases not matched to a gene: 5. DNA for the CDR3: TGTGCCAGCAGCTTAGATTCAGGGGGGGATGGCTACACCTTC. Encoded protein: CASSLDSGGDGYTF.

CDR3 in DNA: TGCAGTGCTAGTCAGGGGGACTCCTACGAGCAGTACTTC. Translated, it gives CSASQGDSYEQYF. This chain links TRBV20-1 with TRBJ2-7, with 7 bases aligning to TRBD1. This CDR3 has 13 residues. Germline V gives CDR1 DFQATT, CDR2 SNEGSKA (reference sequence). V lost 3 bases, J lost 0 bases, and 2 bases stayed unmatched.

The chain joins TRBV10-3 to TRBJ1-6, with 7 positions matching TRBD1. V shed 10 bases and J 4 bases; nucleotides not matched to a gene: 7. In germline, CDR1 is ENHRY, CDR2 SYGVKD. The CDR3 covers 14 residues. The chain's CDR3 is CATRGTEYNSPLHF. Here the CDR3 DNA reads TGTGCCACCAGAGGGACAGAGTATAATTCACCCCTCCACTTT.

The chain employs TRBV11-2 and TRBJ2-5, with D possibly being TRBD1 (5 bases). V was shortened by 1 base and J by 1 base, with 10 bases between the two germline ends. This CDR3 comprises 15 residues. CDR1 and CDR2 from the germline V gene are SGHAT and FQNNGV. The CDR3 loop is CASSLGQTIQETQYF. CDR3 DNA: TGTGCCAGCAGCTTAGGACAGACGATCCAAGAGACCCAGTACTTC.

The chain has TRBV7-2 and TRBJ2-3; perhaps TRBD2 as D (5 bases). Germline V gene sequence: CDR1 SGHTA, CDR2 FQGNSA. CDR3 length: 15 amino acids. V lost 2 bases to trimming and J lost 7 bases, with 16 bases between them. The CDR3 sequence is CASSLLPDTGNTQYF. CDR3 coding DNA: TGTGCCAGCAGCTTACTGCCTGACACGGGGAATACGCAGTATTTT.

This sequence joins TRBV11-2 and TRBJ2-1; 10 bases match TRBD2. Trimming took 0 bases from V and 10 from J; bases not matched to a gene: 6. CDR3 length equals 15 residues. The V gene's germline CDR1 is SGHAT and CDR2 FQNNGV. The CDR3 spells CASSLEGLAVGEQFF. DNA for the CDR3: TGTGCCAGCAGCTTAGAAGGACTAGCGGTTGGGGAGCAGTTCTTC.

V usage is TRBV20-1 and J usage is TRBJ2-1; TRBD2 matches at 11 bases. Germline V gene sequence: CDR1 DFQATT, CDR2 SNEGSKA (reference sequence). The CDR3 is 16 residues long. With V trimmed by 0 bases and J by 7 bases, 8 bases remained unmatched. The CDR3 sequence: CSARDRERLAGNEQFF. The CDR3 coding sequence is TGCAGTGCTAGAGACAGGGAAAGACTAGCGGGGAATGAGCAGTTCTTC.

This chain connects TRBV3-1 to TRBJ2-5, with TRBD2 matching over 9 bases. V gave up 0 bases and J gave up 5 bases; unmatched junction bases: 10. The CDR3 sequence is 17 residues long. Germline values: CDR1 LGHDT, CDR2 YNNKEL (reference sequence). CDR3 bases: TGTGCCAGCAGCCAAGATGAGCGGGGGGCCGGTCTGGAGACCCAGTACTTC. Its protein product is CASSQDERGAGLETQYF.

This clonotype was counted between two and nine times. In nucleotides, the CDR3 is TGTGCCAGCAGTGAATATGGTGTAGCGGGGGGCTCCCGAGGCACCGGGGAGCTGTTTTTT. It specifies CASSEYGVAGGSRGTGELFF. The gene calls are TRBV25-1 and TRBJ2-2; 10 positions match TRBD2. This CDR3 comprises 20 residues. Unmatched junction bases numbered 14, after V lost 0 bases and J lost 4 bases. Germline CDR1 MGHDK, CDR2 SYGVNS. Using reference TRBV25-1 and TRBJ2-2 for the parts outside the CDR3, the full variable domain is EADIYQTPRYLVIGTGKKITLECSQTMGHDKMYWYQQDPGMELHLIHYSYGVNSTEKGDLSSESTVSRIRTEHFPLTLESARPSHTSQYLCASSEYGVAGGSRGTGELFFGEGSRLTVL.